This T cell receptor beta chain was captured in a study of technical replicates of blood from several donors. TCRdb's copy holds only in-frame clones and misses some; the assay was immunoSEQ multiplex PCR. The table includes around 49,000 clones, approximately 94% detected once. Deletions cut 1 base from V and 4 bases from J, with 12 bases between. CDR1 and CDR2 (germline): LNHNV, YYDKDF (reference sequence). CDR3 length: 15 amino acids. The sequencing input was T cells isolated from PBMCs. The clonotype comes from a human donor in good health. V is TRBV15 and J is TRBJ2-3; tentatively, D is TRBD1 (6 bases). DNA of the CDR3: TGTGCCACCAGCAGAGGACAGGTGGGGCCAGATACGCAGTATTTT. Amino acids: CATSRGQVGPDTQYF.